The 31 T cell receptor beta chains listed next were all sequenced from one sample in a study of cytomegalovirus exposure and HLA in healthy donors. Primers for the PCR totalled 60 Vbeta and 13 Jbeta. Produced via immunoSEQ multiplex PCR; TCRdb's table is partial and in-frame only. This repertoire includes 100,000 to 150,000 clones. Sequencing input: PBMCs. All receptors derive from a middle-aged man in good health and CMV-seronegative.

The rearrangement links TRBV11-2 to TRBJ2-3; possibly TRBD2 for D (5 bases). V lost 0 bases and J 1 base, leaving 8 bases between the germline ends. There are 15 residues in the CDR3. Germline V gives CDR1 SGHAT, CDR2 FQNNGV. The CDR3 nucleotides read TGTGCCAGCAGCTTAGAAGCGGTAGGCACAGATACGCAGTATTTT. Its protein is CASSLEAVGTDTQYF.

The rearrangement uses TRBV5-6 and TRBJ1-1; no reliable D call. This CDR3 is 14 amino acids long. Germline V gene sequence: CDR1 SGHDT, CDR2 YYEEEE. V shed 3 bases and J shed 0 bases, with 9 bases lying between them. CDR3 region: CASSSETVNTEAFF. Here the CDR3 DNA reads TGTGCCAGCAGCTCGGAGACGGTGAACACTGAAGCTTTCTTT. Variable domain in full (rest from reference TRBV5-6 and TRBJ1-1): DAGVTQSPTHLIKTRGQQVTLRCSPKSGHDTVSWYQQALGQGPQFIFQYYEEEERQRGNFPDRFSGHQFPNYSSELNVNALLLGDSALYLCASSSETVNTEAFFGQGTRLTVV.

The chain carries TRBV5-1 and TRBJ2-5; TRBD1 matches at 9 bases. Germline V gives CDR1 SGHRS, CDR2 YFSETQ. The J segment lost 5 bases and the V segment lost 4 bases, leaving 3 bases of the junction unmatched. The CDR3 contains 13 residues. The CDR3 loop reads CASSRQGGETQYF. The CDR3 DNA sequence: TGCGCCAGCAGCCGACAGGGGGGGGAGACCCAGTACTTC. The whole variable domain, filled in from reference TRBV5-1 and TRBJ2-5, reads KAGVTQTPRYLIKTRGQQVTLSCSPISGHRSVSWYQQTPGQGLQFLFEYFSETQRNKGNFPGRFSGRQFSNSRSEMNVSTLELGDSALYLCASSRQGGETQYFGPGTRLLVL.

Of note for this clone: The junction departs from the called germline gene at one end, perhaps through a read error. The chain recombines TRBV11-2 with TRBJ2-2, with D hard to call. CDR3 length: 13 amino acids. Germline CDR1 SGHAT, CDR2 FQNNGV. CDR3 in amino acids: CASSVDRGGELFF. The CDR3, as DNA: TGTGCCAGCAGCGTAGATCGCGGCGGGGAGCTGTTTTTT.

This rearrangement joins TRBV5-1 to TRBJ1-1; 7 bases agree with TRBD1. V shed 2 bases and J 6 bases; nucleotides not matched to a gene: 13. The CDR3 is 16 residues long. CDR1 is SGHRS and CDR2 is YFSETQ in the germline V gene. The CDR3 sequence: CASSFTGAAGSAEAFF. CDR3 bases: TGCGCCAGCAGCTTCACAGGGGCTGCCGGGTCGGCTGAAGCTTTCTTT. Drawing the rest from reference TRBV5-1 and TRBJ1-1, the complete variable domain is KAGVTQTPRYLIKTRGQQVTLSCSPISGHRSVSWYQQTPGQGLQFLFEYFSETQRNKGNFPGRFSGRQFSNSRSEMNVSTLELGDSALYLCASSFTGAAGSAEAFFGQGTRLTVV.

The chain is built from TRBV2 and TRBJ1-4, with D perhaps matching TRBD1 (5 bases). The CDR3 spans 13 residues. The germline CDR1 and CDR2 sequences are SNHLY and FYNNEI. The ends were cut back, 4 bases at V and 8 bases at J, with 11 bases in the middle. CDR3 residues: CASSGGGGEKLFF. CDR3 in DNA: TGTGCCAGCAGTGGGGGGGGAGGCGAAAAACTGTTTTTT.

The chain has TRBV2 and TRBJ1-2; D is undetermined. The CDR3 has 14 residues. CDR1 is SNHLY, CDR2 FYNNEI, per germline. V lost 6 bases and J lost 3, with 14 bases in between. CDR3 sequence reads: CASSPGLRDYGYTF. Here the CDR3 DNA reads TGTGCCAGCAGCCCAGGTTTAAGAGACTATGGCTACACCTTC. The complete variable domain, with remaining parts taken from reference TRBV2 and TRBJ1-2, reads EPEVTQTPSHQVTQMGQEVILRCVPISNHLYFYWYRQILGQKVEFLVSFYNNEISEKSEIFDDQFSVERPDGSNFTLKIRSTKLEDSAMYFCASSPGLRDYGYTFGSGTRLTVV.

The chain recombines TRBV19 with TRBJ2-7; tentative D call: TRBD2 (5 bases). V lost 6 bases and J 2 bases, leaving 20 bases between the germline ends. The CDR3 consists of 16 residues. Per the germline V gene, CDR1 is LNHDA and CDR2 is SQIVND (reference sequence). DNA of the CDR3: TGTGCCAGTAGCAAGTCTCGCCTAGCAGATACCTACGAGCAGTACTTC. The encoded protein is CASSKSRLADTYEQYF.

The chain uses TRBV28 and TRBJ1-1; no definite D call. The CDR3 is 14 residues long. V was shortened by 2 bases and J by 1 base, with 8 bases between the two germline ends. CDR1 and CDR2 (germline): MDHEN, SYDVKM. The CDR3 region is CASSLAPGNTEAFF. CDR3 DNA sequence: TGTGCCAGCAGTTTAGCCCCAGGGAACACTGAAGCTTTCTTT.

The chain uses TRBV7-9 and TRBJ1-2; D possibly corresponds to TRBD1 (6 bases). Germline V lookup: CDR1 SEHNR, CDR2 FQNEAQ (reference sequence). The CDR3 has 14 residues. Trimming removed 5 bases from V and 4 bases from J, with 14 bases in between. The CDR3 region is CASSPQQGSYGYTF. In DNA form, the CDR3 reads TGTGCCAGCAGCCCTCAACAGGGCAGCTATGGCTACACCTTC.

The CDR3 DNA is TGTGCCAGCAGTTACCGGGACAGAAGCTCTGGAAACACCATATATTTT. The encoded protein is CASSYRDRSSGNTIYF. The chain is built from TRBV6-6 and TRBJ1-3, with TRBD1 matching 7 bases. The germline V gene encodes CDR1 MNHNY and CDR2 SVGAGI (reference sequence). V was clipped by 2 bases and J by 0 bases; unmatched bases: 4. CDR3 length equals 16 residues.

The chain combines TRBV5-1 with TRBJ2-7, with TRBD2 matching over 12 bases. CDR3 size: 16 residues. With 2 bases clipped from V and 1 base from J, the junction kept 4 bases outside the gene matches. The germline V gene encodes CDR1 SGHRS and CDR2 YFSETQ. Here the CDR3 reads CASSFTSGRLSYEQYF. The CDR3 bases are TGCGCCAGCAGCTTTACTAGCGGGAGGCTATCCTACGAGCAGTACTTC.

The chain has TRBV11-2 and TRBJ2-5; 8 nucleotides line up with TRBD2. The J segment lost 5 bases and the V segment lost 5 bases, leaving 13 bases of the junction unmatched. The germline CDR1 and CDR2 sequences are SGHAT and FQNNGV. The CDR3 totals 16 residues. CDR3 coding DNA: TGTGCCAGCAGCCCAAGAGCGGGAGAGGTTTGGGAGACCCAGTACTTC. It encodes CASSPRAGEVWETQYF. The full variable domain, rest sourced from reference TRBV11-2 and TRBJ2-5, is EAGVAQSPRYKIIEKRQSVAFWCNPISGHATLYWYQQILGQGPKLLIQFQNNGVVDDSQLPKDRFSAERLKGVDSTLKIQPAKLEDSAVYLCASSPRAGEVWETQYFGPGTRLLVL.

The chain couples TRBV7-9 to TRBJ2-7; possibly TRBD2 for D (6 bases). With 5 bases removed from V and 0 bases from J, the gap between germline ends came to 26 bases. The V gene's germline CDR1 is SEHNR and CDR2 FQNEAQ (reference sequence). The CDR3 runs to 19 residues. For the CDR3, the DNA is TGTGCCAGCAGCCCCCCCCGGCCCATAGCTCTAGCGTCCTCCTACGAGCAGTACTTC. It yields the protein CASSPPRPIALASSYEQYF.

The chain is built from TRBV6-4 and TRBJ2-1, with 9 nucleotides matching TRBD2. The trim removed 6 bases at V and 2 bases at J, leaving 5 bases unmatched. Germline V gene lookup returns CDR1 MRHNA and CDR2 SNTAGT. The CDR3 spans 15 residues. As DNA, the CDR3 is TGTGCCAGCAGCTCAACTAGCGGGCCCTACAATGAGCAGTTCTTC. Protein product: CASSSTSGPYNEQFF.

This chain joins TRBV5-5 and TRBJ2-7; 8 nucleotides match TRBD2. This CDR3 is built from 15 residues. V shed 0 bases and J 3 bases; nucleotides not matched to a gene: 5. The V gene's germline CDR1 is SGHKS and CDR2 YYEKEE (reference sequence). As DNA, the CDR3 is TGTGCCAGCAGCTTGGCCGGGGGGGTAAACTACGAGCAGTACTTC. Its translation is CASSLAGGVNYEQYF.

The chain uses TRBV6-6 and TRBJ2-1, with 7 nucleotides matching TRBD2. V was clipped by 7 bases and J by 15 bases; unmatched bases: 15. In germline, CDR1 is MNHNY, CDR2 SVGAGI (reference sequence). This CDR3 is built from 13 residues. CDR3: CASTSIVGGVPFF. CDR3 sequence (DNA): TGTGCCAGCACCTCTATCGTGGGAGGGGTACCGTTCTTC.

The chain's CDR3 is CASSLGPSGEQFF. CDR3 in DNA: TGTGCCAGCAGCTTAGGTCCTAGCGGTGAGCAGTTCTTC. The V call is TRBV7-8, the J call TRBJ2-1, with TRBD2 identical over 7 bases. V shed 1 base and J 9 bases; nucleotides not matched to a gene: 3. Germline V CDR1 and CDR2: SGHVS, FQNEAQ. The CDR3 totals 13 residues.

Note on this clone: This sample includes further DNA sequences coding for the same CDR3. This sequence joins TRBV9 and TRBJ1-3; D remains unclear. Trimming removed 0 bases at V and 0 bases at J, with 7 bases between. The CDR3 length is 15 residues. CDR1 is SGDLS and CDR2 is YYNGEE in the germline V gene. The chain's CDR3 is CASSVGGSSGNTIYF. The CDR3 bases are TGTGCCAGCAGCGTAGGCGGAAGCTCTGGAAACACCATATATTTT.

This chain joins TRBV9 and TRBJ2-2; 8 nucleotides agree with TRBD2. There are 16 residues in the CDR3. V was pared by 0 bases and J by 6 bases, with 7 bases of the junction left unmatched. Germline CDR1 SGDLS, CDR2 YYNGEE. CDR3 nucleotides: TGTGCCAGCAGCGTAGGGGGGCGGGAGGCGGCCGGGGAGCTGTTTTTT. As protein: CASSVGGREAAGELFF.

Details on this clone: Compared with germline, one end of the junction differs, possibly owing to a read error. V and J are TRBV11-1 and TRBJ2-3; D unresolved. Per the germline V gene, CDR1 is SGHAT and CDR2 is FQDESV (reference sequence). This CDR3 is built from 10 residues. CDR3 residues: CASPTDAQYF. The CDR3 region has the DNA TGTGCCAGCCCCACAGATGCGCAGTATTTT. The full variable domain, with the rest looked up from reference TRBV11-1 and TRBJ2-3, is EAEVAQSPRYKITEKSQAVAFWCDPISGHATLYWYRQILGQGPELLVQFQDESVVDDSQLPKDRFSAERLKGVDSTLKIQPAELGDSAMYLCASPTDAQYFGPGTRLTVL.

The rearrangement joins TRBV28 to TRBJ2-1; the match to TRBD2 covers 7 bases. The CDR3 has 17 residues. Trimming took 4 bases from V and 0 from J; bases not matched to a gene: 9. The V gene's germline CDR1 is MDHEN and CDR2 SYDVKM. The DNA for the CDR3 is TGTGCCAGCAGTTCCCGGGAGGCCCGAAGCTCCTACAATGAGCAGTTCTTC. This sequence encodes CASSSREARSSYNEQFF.

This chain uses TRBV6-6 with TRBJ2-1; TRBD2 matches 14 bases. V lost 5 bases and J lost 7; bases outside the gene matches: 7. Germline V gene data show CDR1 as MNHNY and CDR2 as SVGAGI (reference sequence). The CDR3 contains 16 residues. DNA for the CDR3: TGTGCCAGCAGTCAAATGACTAGCGGGAGGGAAAATGAGCAGTTCTTC. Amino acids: CASSQMTSGRENEQFF.

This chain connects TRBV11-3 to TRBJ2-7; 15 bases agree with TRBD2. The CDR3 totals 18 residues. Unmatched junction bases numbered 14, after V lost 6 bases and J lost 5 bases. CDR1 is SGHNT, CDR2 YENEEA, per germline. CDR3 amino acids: CASRIATGLAGGSHEQYF. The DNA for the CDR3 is TGTGCCAGCAGAATTGCGACGGGACTAGCGGGAGGCAGCCACGAGCAGTACTTC.

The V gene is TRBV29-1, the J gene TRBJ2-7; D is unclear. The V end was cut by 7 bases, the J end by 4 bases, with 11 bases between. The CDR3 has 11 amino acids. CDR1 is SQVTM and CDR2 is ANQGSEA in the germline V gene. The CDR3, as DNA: TGCAGCGCCTTTACAGATTACGAGCAGTACTTC. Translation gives CSAFTDYEQYF.

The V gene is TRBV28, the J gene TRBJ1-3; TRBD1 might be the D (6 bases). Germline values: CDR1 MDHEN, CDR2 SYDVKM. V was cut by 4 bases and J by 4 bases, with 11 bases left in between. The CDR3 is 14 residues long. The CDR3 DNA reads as TGTGCCAGCAGTTGGGCAGGGGTAGGAAACACCATATATTTT. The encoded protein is CASSWAGVGNTIYF.

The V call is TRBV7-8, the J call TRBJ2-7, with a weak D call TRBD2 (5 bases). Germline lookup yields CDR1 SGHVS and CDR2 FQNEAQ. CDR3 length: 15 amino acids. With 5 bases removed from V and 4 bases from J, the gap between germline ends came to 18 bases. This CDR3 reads CASSHRRLAGYEQYF. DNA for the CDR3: TGTGCCAGCAGCCACAGACGGCTCGCGGGTTACGAGCAGTACTTC.

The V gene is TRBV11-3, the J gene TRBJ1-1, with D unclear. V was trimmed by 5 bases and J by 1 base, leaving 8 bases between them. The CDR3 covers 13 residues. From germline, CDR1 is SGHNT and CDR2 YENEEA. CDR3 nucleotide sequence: TGTGCCAGCAGCGATAACAAGAACACTGAAGCTTTCTTT. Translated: CASSDNKNTEAFF.

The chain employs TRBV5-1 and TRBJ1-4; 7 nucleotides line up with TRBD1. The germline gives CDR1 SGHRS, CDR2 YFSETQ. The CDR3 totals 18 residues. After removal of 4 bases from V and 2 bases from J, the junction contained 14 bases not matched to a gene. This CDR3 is CASSTSTGLLWTNEKLFF. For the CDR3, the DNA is TGCGCCAGCAGCACCTCGACAGGGCTTCTGTGGACTAATGAAAAACTGTTTTTT.

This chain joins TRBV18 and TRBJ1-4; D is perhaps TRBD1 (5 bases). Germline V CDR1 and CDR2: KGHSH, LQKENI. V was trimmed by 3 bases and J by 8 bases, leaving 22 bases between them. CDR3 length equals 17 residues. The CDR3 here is CASSPKKVGLGGEKLFF. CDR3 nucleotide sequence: TGTGCCAGCTCACCGAAAAAGGTGGGACTCGGAGGAGAAAAACTGTTTTTT. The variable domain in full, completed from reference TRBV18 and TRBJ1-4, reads NAGVMQNPRHLVRRRGQEARLRCSPMKGHSHVYWYRQLPEEGLKFMVYLQKENIIDESGMPKERFSAEFPKEGPSILRIQQVVRGDSAAYFCASSPKKVGLGGEKLFFGSGTQLSVL.

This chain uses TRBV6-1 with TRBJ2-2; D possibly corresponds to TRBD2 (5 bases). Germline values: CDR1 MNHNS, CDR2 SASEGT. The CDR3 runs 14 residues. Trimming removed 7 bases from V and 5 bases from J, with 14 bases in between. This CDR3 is CASTTLLVTGELFF. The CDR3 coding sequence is TGTGCCAGCACCACCTTACTAGTAACCGGGGAGCTGTTTTTT.